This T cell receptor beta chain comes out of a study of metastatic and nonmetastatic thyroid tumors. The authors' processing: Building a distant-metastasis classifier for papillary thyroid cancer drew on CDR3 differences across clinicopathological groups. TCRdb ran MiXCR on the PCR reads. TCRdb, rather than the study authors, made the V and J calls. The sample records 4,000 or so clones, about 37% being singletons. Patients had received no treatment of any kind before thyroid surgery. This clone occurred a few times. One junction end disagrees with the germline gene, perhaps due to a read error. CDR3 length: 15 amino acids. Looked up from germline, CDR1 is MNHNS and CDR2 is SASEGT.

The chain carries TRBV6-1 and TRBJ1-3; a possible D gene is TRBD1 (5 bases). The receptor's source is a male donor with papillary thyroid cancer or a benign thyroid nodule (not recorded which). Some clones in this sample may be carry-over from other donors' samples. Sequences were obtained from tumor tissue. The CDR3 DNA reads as TGTTCCAGCAGCTCCGGCGAGGGGACTGGAAACACCATATATTTT. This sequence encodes CSSSSGEGTGNTIYF.